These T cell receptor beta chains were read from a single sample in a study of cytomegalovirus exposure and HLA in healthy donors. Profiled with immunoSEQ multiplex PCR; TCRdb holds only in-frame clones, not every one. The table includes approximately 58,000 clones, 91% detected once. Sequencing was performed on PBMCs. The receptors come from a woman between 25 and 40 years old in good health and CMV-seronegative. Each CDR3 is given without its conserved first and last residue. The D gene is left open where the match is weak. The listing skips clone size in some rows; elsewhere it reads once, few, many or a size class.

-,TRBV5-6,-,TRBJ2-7,ASTLLRDTNYEQY
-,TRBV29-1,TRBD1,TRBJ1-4,SVSTRDSEKLF
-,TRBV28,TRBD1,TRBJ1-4,ASFQQGRNEKLF
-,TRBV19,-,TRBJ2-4,ASSMIRDIQY
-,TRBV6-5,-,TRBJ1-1,ASSRTEGLGTEAF
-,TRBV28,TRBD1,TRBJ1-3,ASTQGQGRNTIY
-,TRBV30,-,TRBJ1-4,AWSFGINEKLF
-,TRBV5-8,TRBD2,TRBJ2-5,ASSTLAGGGETQY
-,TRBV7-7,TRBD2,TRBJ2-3,ASSTGTRPTDTQY
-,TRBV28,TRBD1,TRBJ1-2,ASRVGGQSGYT
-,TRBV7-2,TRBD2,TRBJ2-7,ASSLTLAGAGEQY
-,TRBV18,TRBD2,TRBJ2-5,ASSPRQTAGGLGETQY
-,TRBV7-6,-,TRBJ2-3,ASSYRQGTDTQY
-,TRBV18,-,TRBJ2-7,ASSRTGTESSYEQY
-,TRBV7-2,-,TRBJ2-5,ASSSGHVQETQY
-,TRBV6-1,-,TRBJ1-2,ASSESDTGSGYGYT
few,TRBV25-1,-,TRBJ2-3,ASSGGASASTDTQY
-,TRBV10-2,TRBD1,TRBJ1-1,ASDTGGKAF
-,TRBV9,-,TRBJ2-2,ASSASGTGELF
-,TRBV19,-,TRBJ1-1,ASSIDRVGTKEAF
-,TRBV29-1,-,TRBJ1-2,SVEDLSHYVGYT
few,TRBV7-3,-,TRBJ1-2,ASSLGRGPEGYT
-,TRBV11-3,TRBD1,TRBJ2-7,ASSLGQGSSYEQY
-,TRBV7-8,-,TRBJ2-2,ASTKATERNTGELF
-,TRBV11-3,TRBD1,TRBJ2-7,ASSPWDRPYEQY
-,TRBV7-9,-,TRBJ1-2,ASSPGTRSYGYT
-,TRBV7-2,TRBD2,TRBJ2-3,ASILSLGLAGATDTQY
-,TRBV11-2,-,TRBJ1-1,ASSRGLSEEAF
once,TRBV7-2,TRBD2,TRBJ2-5,ASSFGLAGGETQY
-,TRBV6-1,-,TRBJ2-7,ASSATRAYEQY
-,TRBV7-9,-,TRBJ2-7,ASSLQESYEQY
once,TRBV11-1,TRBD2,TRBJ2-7,ASSSTGTSGNYEQY
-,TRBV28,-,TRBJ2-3,ASSLARSTDTQY
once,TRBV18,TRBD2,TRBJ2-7,ASSPRTSGPSGEQY
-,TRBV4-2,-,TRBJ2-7,ASSRDLLGGTYEQY
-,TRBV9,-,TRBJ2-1,ASSVAEGDSQSEQF
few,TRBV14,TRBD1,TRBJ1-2,ASSQGFQGAYYGYT
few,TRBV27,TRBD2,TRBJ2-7,ASSLGASGSPYEQY
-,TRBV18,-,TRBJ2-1,ASSPNPAAFTSYNEQF
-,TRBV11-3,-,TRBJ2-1,ASSPGGGRGYNEQF
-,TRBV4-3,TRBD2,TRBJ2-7,ASSQDLAGGLYEQY
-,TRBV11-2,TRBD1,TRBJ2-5,ASSPQGARETQY
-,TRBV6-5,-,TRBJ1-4,ASSYASGGMNEKLF
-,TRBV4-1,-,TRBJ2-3,ASSQNTGLKGDTQY
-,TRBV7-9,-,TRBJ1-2,ASSPDSLVGYT
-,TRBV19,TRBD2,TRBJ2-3,ASSDLAGVPTNTDTQY
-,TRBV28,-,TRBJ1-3,ASSGRGGGNTIY